The sequence of this T cell receptor (beta chain) was determined in a study of blood T cell repertoires in COVID-19. The table came from immunoSEQ multiplex PCR; TCRdb's copy has only in-frame clones and leaves some out. The data show just under 90,000 clones, with about 91% seen just once and 0.47% held by the top ten. CDR1 and CDR2 (germline): MNHEY, SMNVEV (reference sequence). V dropped 6 bases and J dropped 7 bases, with 18 bases sitting between them. CDR3 length equals 14 residues. Sequencing input: peripheral blood. The J gene is TRBJ1-2, the V gene TRBV27; tentative D call: TRBD1 (5 bases). This receptor was taken from a man aged 55 to 70 with acute or convalescent COVID-19. The CDR3 nucleotides read TGTGCCAGCAGGCCTAGGGGAGGCGGAGCTGGCTACACCTTC. Its translation: CASRPRGGGAGYTF.